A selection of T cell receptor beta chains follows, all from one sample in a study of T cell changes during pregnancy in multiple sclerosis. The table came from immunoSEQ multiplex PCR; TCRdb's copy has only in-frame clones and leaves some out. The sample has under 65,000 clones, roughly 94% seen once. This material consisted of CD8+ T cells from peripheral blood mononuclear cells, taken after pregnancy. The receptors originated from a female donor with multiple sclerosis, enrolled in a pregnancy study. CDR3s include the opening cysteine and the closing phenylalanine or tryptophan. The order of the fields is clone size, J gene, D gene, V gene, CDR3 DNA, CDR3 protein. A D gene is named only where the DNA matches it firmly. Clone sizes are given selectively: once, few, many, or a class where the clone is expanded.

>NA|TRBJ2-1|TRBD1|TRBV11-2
TGTGCCAGCAGCCCGCTCGACAGGGGTGTCAATGAGCAGTTCTTC
CASSPLDRGVNEQFF
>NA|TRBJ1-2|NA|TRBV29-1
TGCAGCGGGGCGGACTATTATGGCTACACCTTC
CSGADYYGYTF
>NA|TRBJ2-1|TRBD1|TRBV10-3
TGTGCCATCAGTGTGGGGTTCCCGGGACAGGGGAACCGGAATGAGCAGTTCTTC
CAISVGFPGQGNRNEQFF
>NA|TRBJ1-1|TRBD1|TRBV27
TGTGCCAGCGCCGAGGGGGCAGTGGACACTGAAGCTTTCTTT
CASAEGAVDTEAFF
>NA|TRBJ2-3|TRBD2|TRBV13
TGTGCCAGCAGCTCCGGACTAGCGGATTATACTAGCACAGATACGCAGTATTTT
CASSSGLADYTSTDTQYF
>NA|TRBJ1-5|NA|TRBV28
TGTGCCAGTTCGGACAGCGATTATCTCAATCAGCCCCAGCATTTT
CASSDSDYLNQPQHF
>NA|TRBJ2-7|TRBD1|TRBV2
TGTGCCAGCAGGGTACCGGTTCGGGACAGGGTGGTCCACGAGCAGTACTTC
CASRVPVRDRVVHEQYF
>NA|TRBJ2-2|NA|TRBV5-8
TGTGCCAGCAGCCGCGTCAGGGGGGACACCGGGGAGCTGTTTTTT
CASSRVRGDTGELFF
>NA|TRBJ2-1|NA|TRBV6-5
TGTGCCAGCAGCCGACAGTACAATGAGCAGTTCTTC
CASSRQYNEQFF
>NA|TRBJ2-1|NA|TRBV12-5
TGTGCTAGTGGTTCCCCCGACTTCTTCAATGAGCAGTTCTTC
CASGSPDFFNEQFF
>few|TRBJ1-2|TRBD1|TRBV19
TGTGCCGGCCGGGACAGATACTATGGCTACACCTTC
CAGRDRYYGYTF
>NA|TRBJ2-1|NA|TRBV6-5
TGTGCCAGCAGGGTGGGAGCCTACAATGAGCAGTTCTTC
CASRVGAYNEQFF
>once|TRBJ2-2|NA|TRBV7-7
TGTGCCAGCAGCTTAGCCGAGGCGAACACCGGGGAGCTGTTTTTT
CASSLAEANTGELFF
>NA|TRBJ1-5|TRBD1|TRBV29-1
TGCAGCGTTGCAGGGGGCCTGTCTCAGCCCCAGCATTTT
CSVAGGLSQPQHF
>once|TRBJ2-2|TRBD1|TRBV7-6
TGTGCCAGCAGCCCAGGACAGGGGATCAACACCGGGGAGCTGTTTTTT
CASSPGQGINTGELFF
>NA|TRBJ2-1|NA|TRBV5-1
TGCGCCAGCAGCTTGGTGGGAGGCTCCTACAATGAGCAGTTCTTC
CASSLVGGSYNEQFF
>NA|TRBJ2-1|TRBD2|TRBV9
TGTGCCAGCAGCGTAGGGACGGCGGGAGTGCCGTTCTTC
CASSVGTAGVPFF
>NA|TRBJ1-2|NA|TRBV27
TGTGCCAGCAGTTTATCTCCAGGCTATGGCTACACCTTC
CASSLSPGYGYTF
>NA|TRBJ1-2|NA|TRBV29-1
TGCAGCGTTGATTTGAGTAATGGCTACACCTTC
CSVDLSNGYTF
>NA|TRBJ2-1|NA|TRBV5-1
TGCGCCAGCATATCGGGGGACAATGAGCAGTTCTTC
CASISGDNEQFF
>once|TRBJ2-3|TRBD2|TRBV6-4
TGTGCCAGCAGTGACACAACGGGAGGGCCGGCAGATACGCAGTATTTT
CASSDTTGGPADTQYF
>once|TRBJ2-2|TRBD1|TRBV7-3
TGTGCCAGCAGCTTAGGTGGCAGGGGGCGCGGGGAGCTGTTTTTT
CASSLGGRGRGELFF
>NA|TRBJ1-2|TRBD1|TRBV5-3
TGTGCCAGAAGGGGGACAGGGGATAATGGCTACACCTTC
CARRGTGDNGYTF
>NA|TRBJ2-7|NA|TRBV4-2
TGTGCCAGCAGCCAAGAACAGGCCTACGAGCAGTACTTC
CASSQEQAYEQYF
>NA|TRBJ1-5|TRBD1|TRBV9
TGTGCCAGCAGCCCGGGGACAGGGCCATATAGCAATCAGCCCCAGCATTTT
CASSPGTGPYSNQPQHF
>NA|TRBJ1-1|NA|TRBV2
TGTGCCAGCAGTAAACCTGGACACCTGAACACTGAAGCTTTCTTT
CASSKPGHLNTEAFF
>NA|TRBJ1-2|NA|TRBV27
TGTGCCAGCAGTCTCTCCTTCGGCTATGGCTACACCTTC
CASSLSFGYGYTF
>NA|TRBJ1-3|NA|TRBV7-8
TGTGCCAGCAGCTTAGCGGGGGGGGCCGGGACAAAATTTGGTAACACCATATATTTT
CASSLAGGAGTKFGNTIYF
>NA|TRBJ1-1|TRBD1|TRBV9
TGTGCCAGCAGCGTAGACACGACAGGGGTGGACACTGAAGCTTTCTTT
CASSVDTTGVDTEAFF
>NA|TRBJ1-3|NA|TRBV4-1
TGCGCCAGCAGCCCTGGGGCGGCGTCTGGAAACACCATATATTTT
CASSPGAASGNTIYF
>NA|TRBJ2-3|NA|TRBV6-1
TGTGCCAGCAGTAGCGACCCTAGCACAGATACGCAGTATTTT
CASSSDPSTDTQYF
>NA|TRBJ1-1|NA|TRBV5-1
TGCGCCAGCAGCCTCGGGAGCACTGAAGCTTTCTTT
CASSLGSTEAFF
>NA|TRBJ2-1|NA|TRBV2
TGTGCCAGCTGGACTATTAATGAGCAGTTCTTC
CASWTINEQFF
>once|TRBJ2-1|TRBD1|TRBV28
TGTGCCAGCAGTTGGGGACAGGGGGTAATTAGCGGAGTAGAGAGCTCCTACAATGAGCAGTTCTTC
CASSWGQGVISGVESSYNEQFF
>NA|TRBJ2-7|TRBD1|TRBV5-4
TGTGCCAGCAGCTTGTACAGGGGGGCCTACGAGCAGTACTTC
CASSLYRGAYEQYF
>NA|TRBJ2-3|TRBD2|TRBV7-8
TGTGCCAGCAGCTTAGGCCAAACCGGGACTATGACCGATACGCAGTATTTT
CASSLGQTGTMTDTQYF
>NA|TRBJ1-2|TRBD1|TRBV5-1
TGCGCCAGCAGCTTGACAGGGGGCTACTATGGCTACACCTTC
CASSLTGGYYGYTF
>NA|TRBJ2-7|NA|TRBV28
TGTGCCAGCAGTTCACAGGGTTTCGAGCAGTACTTC
CASSSQGFEQYF
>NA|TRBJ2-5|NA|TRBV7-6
TGTGCCAGCAGCTTACAGGCTATCCAAGAGACCCAGTACTTC
CASSLQAIQETQYF
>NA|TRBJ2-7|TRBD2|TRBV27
TGTGCCAGCAGTTTGAGGGGACTAGCGGGAGGGGGAGTTTACTACGAGCAGTACTTC
CASSLRGLAGGGVYYEQYF
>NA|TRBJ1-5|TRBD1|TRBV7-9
TGTGCCAGCAGCCTGGACAGGGACTCCAATCAGCCCCAGCATTTT
CASSLDRDSNQPQHF
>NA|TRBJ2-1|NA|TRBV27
TGTGCCAGCAGTTTGCTAAGGAGCACCGATGAGCAGTTCTTC
CASSLLRSTDEQFF
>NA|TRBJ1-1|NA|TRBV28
TGTGCCAGCAGTCCGGGGGGGCACACTGAAGCTTTCTTT
CASSPGGHTEAFF
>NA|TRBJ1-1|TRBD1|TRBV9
TGTGCCAGCAGCTCACGACAGGGGGCAGCCTTGAACACTGAAGCTTTCTTT
CASSSRQGAALNTEAFF
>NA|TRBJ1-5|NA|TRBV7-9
TGTGCCAGCAGCTTAGGGCAGGGGACCCAGCCCCAGCATTTT
CASSLGQGTQPQHF
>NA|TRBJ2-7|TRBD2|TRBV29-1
TGCAGCGTTGCTAGCGGGAGGGTTTACGAGCAGTACTTC
CSVASGRVYEQYF